The source of this TCR beta chain is a study of shared clonotypes between healthy human individuals. Here immunoSEQ multiplex PCR was the method, and the copy in TCRdb shows in-frame clones only, minus some. The table records fewer than 350,000 clones, roughly 91% of them present only once. CDR3 size: 19 residues. This clonotype was sampled from a man between 18 and 29 years old in good health. Sample: memory CD8+ T cells sorted from blood. Subset specified: CD45RO+ cells pooled with CCR7-negative TemRA cells. This chain connects TRBV1 to TRBJ2-2; no check of the table's D call, TRBD2, against the DNA was made. TRBV1 is a pseudogene. The CDR3 spells CTSSLNDIWTSGGTGELFF. Here the CDR3 DNA reads TGCACCAGCAGCCTAAATGACATATGGACTAGCGGGGGTACCGGGGAGCTGTTTTTT.